Listed below are T cell receptor beta chains from one sample, sequenced in a study of T-cell memory formation after mild COVID-19. TCRdb itself ran the 5' RACE reads through MiXCR, one entry per CDR3 protein. The sample carries 550,000 to 600,000 distinct CDR3 sequences, roughly a fifth recorded once. Sequenced sample: PBMCs or a T cell subset sorted from them (not recorded which). Source of these receptors: an adult woman who had mild COVID-19 (a few samples of this study predate the infection). Cell type and time point are not known. CDR3s include the opening cysteine and the closing phenylalanine or tryptophan.

CDR3 length: 14; V gene: TRBV4-1; J gene: TRBJ1-1; CDR3 protein: CASSQADNEFEAFF
CDR3 length: 15; V gene: TRBV6-1; J gene: TRBJ2-7; CDR3 protein: CASSESVLYLYEQYF
CDR3 length: 16; V gene: TRBV5-6; J gene: TRBJ2-4; CDR3 protein: CASSGGETGSKNIQYF
CDR3 length: 15; V gene: TRBV27; J gene: TRBJ2-7; CDR3 protein: CASSYGTSGVYEQYF
CDR3 length: 12; V gene: TRBV19; J gene: TRBJ1-1; CDR3 protein: CASKQGNTEAFF
CDR3 length: 13; V gene: TRBV7-3; J gene: TRBJ1-2; CDR3 protein: CASSYDRRSVVRF
CDR3 length: 15; V gene: TRBV30; J gene: TRBJ1-2; CDR3 protein: CAWRDAGTGVGGYTF
CDR3 length: 15; V gene: TRBV3-1; J gene: TRBJ1-6; CDR3 protein: CASSRLRGDNSPLHF
CDR3 length: 16; V gene: TRBV4-2; J gene: TRBJ1-2; CDR3 protein: CASSQDLAPRHYGYTF
CDR3 length: 15; V gene: TRBV18; J gene: TRBJ1-1; CDR3 protein: CASSRQGSLRTEAFF
CDR3 length: 16; V gene: TRBV6-5; J gene: TRBJ2-7; CDR3 protein: CASSQLPGVWSDEQYF
CDR3 length: 12; V gene: TRBV15; J gene: TRBJ2-2; CDR3 protein: CATSLNTGELFF
CDR3 length: 15; V gene: TRBV9; J gene: TRBJ1-1; CDR3 protein: CASSVGDRQNTEAFF
CDR3 length: 14; V gene: TRBV6-6; J gene: TRBJ1-5; CDR3 protein: CASSHGGVGQPQHF
CDR3 length: 17; V gene: TRBV20-1; J gene: TRBJ2-1; CDR3 protein: CSARDIPRVAGYNEQFF
CDR3 length: 13; V gene: TRBV7-9; J gene: TRBJ1-4; CDR3 protein: CASSWAQTPRLFF
CDR3 length: 16; V gene: TRBV7-2; J gene: TRBJ2-1; CDR3 protein: CASSRRGRWGANEQFF
CDR3 length: 14; V gene: TRBV5-1; J gene: TRBJ2-7; CDR3 protein: CASSLPPGGNEQYF
CDR3 length: 16; V gene: TRBV24-1; J gene: TRBJ2-1; CDR3 protein: CATSDLGQGAYNEQFF
CDR3 length: 12; V gene: TRBV7-9; J gene: TRBJ1-2; CDR3 protein: CASSPWDTGYTF
CDR3 length: 11; V gene: TRBV7-9; J gene: TRBJ2-3; CDR3 protein: CASSLKEPQYF
CDR3 length: 13; V gene: TRBV5-6; J gene: TRBJ1-2; CDR3 protein: CASSGTEYYGYTF
CDR3 length: 16; V gene: TRBV3-1; J gene: TRBJ2-2; CDR3 protein: CASSQETGGDTGELFF
CDR3 length: 17; V gene: TRBV7-6; J gene: TRBJ2-1; CDR3 protein: CASSLGERTGPYNEQFF
CDR3 length: 15; V gene: TRBV6-6; J gene: TRBJ1-1; CDR3 protein: CASSSDRLLYTEAFF
CDR3 length: 15; V gene: TRBV13; J gene: TRBJ1-3; CDR3 protein: CASSLVDDSGNTIYF
CDR3 length: 12; V gene: TRBV19; J gene: TRBJ1-2; CDR3 protein: CASSDRDGGYTF
CDR3 length: 15; V gene: TRBV27; J gene: TRBJ2-5; CDR3 protein: CASSFASGSYETQYF
CDR3 length: 18; V gene: TRBV29-1; J gene: TRBJ2-1; CDR3 protein: CSVDAGQLSYGSYNEQFF
CDR3 length: 11; V gene: TRBV24-1; J gene: TRBJ1-3; CDR3 protein: CATSEGNTIYF
CDR3 length: 17; V gene: TRBV12-3/TRBV12-4; J gene: TRBJ2-3; CDR3 protein: CASSFRYIGSRTDTQYF
CDR3 length: 14; V gene: TRBV12-3/TRBV12-4; J gene: TRBJ1-4; CDR3 protein: CASSPGTGGEKLFF
CDR3 length: 16; V gene: TRBV4-2; J gene: TRBJ2-7; CDR3 protein: CASSQEPGGYPYEQYF
CDR3 length: 15; V gene: TRBV5-4; J gene: TRBJ2-1; CDR3 protein: CASSPGVSAPGVQFF
CDR3 length: 13; V gene: TRBV15; J gene: TRBJ2-7; CDR3 protein: CATSGRLASEQYF
CDR3 length: 14; V gene: TRBV4-1; J gene: TRBJ2-4; CDR3 protein: CASSHASTRDIQYF
CDR3 length: 15; V gene: TRBV5-1; J gene: TRBJ1-5; CDR3 protein: CASSSGDTSNQPQHF
CDR3 length: 14; V gene: TRBV10-3; J gene: TRBJ2-5; CDR3 protein: CAISDRGDQETQYF
CDR3 length: 16; V gene: TRBV5-1; J gene: TRBJ2-1; CDR3 protein: CASSLDQAGGPNEQFF
CDR3 length: 17; V gene: TRBV7-2; J gene: TRBJ2-3; CDR3 protein: CASSLLLRSGREDTQYF
CDR3 length: 14; V gene: TRBV18; J gene: TRBJ2-1; CDR3 protein: CASSPPLPPGEQFF
CDR3 length: 18; V gene: TRBV7-2; J gene: TRBJ2-4; CDR3 protein: CASSPSQGGGSAKNIQYF
CDR3 length: 14; V gene: TRBV6-6; J gene: TRBJ1-5; CDR3 protein: CASSYSSQDQPQHF
CDR3 length: 17; V gene: TRBV4-3; J gene: TRBJ2-1; CDR3 protein: CASSRTRLAGQLNEQFF
CDR3 length: 16; V gene: TRBV12-3/TRBV12-4; J gene: TRBJ2-3; CDR3 protein: CASSLGTGFGTDTQYF
CDR3 length: 17; V gene: TRBV4-1; J gene: TRBJ1-2; CDR3 protein: CASSQESGSRNNYGYTF
CDR3 length: 15; V gene: TRBV7-2; J gene: TRBJ1-6; CDR3 protein: CASSLGASYNSPLHF
CDR3 length: 14; V gene: TRBV20-1; J gene: TRBJ2-3; CDR3 protein: CSARDQGIPEIQYF
CDR3 length: 13; V gene: TRBV5-6; J gene: TRBJ1-1; CDR3 protein: CASSLVGVPEAFF
CDR3 length: 16; V gene: TRBV5-8; J gene: TRBJ2-1; CDR3 protein: CASSLVLRLSYNEQFF
CDR3 length: 15; V gene: TRBV29-1; J gene: TRBJ2-7; CDR3 protein: CSVANPDRGQDEQYF
CDR3 length: 12; V gene: TRBV30; J gene: TRBJ2-2; CDR3 protein: CAWSGGTGELFF
CDR3 length: 14; V gene: TRBV12-3/TRBV12-4; J gene: TRBJ2-7; CDR3 protein: CASSRDSNSYEQYF
CDR3 length: 15; V gene: TRBV7-6; J gene: TRBJ2-3; CDR3 protein: CASSDRDSPTDTQYF
CDR3 length: 16; V gene: TRBV7-7; J gene: TRBJ2-1; CDR3 protein: CASSSGLVGSYNEQFF